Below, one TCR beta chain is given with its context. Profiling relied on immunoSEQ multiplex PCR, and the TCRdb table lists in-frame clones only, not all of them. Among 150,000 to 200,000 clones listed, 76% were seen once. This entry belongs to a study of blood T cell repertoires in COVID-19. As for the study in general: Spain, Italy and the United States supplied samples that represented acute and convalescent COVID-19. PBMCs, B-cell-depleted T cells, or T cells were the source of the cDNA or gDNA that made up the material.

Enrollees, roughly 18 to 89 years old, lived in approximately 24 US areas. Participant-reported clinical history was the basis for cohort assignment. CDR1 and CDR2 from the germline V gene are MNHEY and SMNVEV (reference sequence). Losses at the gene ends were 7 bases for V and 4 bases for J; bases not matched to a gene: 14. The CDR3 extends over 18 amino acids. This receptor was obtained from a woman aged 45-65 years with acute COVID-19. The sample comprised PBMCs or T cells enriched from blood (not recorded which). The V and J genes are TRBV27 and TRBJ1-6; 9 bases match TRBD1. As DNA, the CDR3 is TGTGCCAGCATGGGACAGGGAGCCCCCAGGGTTTATAATTCACCCCTCCACTTT. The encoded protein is CASMGQGAPRVYNSPLHF.